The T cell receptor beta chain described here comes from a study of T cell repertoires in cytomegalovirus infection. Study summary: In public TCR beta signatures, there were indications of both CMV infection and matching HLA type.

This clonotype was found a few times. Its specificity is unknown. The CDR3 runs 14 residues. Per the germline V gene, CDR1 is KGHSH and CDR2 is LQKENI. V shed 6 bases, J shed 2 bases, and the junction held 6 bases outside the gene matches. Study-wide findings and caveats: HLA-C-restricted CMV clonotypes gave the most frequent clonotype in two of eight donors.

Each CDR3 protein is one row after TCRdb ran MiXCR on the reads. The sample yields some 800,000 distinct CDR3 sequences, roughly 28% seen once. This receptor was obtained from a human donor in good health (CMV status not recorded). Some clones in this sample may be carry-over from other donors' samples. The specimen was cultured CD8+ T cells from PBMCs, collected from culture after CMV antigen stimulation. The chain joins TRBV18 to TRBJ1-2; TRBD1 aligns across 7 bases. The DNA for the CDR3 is TGTGCCAGCTCGCCTTACAGGGGCAACTATGGCTACACCTTC. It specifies CASSPYRGNYGYTF.